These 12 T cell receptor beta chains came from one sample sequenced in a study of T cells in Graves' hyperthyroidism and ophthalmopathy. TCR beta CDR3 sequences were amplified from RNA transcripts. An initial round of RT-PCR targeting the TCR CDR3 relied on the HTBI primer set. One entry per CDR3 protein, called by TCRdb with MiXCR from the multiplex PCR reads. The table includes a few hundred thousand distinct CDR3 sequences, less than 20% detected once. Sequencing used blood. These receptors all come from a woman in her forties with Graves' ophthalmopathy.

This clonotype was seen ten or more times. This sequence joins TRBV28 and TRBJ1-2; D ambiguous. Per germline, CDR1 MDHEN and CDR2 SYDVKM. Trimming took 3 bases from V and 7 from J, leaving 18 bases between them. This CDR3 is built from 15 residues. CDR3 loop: CASSFSYQRASGYTF. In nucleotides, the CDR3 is TGTGCCAGCAGTTTTTCGTACCAAAGAGCTAGTGGCTACACCTTC.

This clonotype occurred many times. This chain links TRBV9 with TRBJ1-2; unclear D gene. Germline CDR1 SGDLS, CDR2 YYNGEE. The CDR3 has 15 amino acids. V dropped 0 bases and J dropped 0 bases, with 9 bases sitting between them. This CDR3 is CASSVANSANYGYTF. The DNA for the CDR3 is TGTGCCAGCAGCGTAGCGAACAGTGCTAACTATGGCTACACCTTC. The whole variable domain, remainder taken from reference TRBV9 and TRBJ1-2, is DSGVTQTPKHLITATGQRVTLRCSPRSGDLSVYWYQQSLDQGLQFLIQYYNGEERAKGNILERFSAQQFPDLHSELNLSSLELGDSALYFCASSVANSANYGYTFGSGTRLTVV.

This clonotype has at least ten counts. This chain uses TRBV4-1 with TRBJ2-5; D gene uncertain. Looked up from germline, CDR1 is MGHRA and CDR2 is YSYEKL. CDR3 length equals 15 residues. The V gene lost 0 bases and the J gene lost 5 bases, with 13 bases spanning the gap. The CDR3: CASSQDGPQRETQYF. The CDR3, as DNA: TGCGCCAGCAGCCAAGATGGGCCCCAAAGGGAGACCCAGTACTTC.

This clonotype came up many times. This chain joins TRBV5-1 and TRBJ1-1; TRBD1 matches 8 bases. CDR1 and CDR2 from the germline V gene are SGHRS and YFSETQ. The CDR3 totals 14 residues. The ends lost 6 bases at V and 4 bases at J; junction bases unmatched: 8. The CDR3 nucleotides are TGCGCCAGCATTAGGGAAACAGGGGGCACTGAAGCTTTCTTT. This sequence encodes CASIRETGGTEAFF.

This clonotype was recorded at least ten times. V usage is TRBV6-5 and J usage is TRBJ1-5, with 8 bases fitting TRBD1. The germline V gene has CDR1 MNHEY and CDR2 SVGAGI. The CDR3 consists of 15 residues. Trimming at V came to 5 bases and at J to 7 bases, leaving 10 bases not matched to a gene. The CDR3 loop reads CASSNPTGVQQPQHF. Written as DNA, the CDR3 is TGTGCCAGCAGTAACCCGACAGGGGTTCAGCAGCCCCAGCATTTT.

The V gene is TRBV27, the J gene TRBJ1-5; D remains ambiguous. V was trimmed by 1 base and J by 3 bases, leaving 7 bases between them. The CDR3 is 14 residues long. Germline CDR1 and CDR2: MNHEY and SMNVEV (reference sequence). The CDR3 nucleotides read TGTGCCAGCAGTTTATTTGGCAACAATCAGCCCCAGCATTTT. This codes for CASSLFGNNQPQHF.

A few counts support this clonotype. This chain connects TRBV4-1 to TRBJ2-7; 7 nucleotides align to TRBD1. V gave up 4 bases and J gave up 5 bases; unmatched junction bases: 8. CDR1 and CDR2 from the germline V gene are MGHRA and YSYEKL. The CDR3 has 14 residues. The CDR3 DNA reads TGCGCCAGCAGCCGAGACAGGGTACGACACGAGCAGTACTTC. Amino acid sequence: CASSRDRVRHEQYF.

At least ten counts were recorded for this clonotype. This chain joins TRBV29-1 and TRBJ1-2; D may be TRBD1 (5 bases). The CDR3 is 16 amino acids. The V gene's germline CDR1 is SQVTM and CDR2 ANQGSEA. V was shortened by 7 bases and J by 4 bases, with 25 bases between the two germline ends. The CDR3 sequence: CSATGTAGGRVYGYTF. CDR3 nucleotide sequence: TGCAGCGCCACCGGGACCGCGGGGGGTCGGGTCTATGGCTACACCTTC.

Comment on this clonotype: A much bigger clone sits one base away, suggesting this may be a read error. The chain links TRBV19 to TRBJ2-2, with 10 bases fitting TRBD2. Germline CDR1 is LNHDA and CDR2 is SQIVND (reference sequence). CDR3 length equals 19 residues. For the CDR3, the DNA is TGTGCCAGTAGTCCCAACTCCGGGCTAGCGGGAGTTAGCACCGGGGAGCTGTATTTT. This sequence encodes CASSPNSGLAGVSTGELYF.

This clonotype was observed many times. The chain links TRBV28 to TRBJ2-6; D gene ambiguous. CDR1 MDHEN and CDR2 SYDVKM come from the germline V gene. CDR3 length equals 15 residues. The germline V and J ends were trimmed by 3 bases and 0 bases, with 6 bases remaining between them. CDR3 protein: CASSFYGSGANVLTF. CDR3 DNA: TGTGCCAGCAGTTTCTATGGCTCTGGGGCCAACGTCCTGACTTTC.

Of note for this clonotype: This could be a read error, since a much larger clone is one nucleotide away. The DNA of the CDR3 is TGTGCCAGCACCCCGAGGGCGGGATGGGACGGGGAGCTGTTTTTT. Its translation: CASTPRAGWDGELFF. This chain uses TRBV7-2 with TRBJ2-2, with a tentative D call TRBD2 (6 bases). The CDR3 has 15 residues. Looked up from germline, CDR1 is SGHTA and CDR2 is FQGNSA. V lost 7 bases to trimming and J lost 7 bases, with 19 bases between them. The variable domain in full, with the rest retrieved from reference TRBV7-2 and TRBJ2-2, is GAGVSQSPSNKVTEKGKDVELRCDPISGHTALYWYRQSLGQGLEFLIYFQGNSAPDKSGLPSDRFSAERTGGSVSTLTIQRTQQEDSAVYLCASTPRAGWDGELFFGEGSRLTVL.

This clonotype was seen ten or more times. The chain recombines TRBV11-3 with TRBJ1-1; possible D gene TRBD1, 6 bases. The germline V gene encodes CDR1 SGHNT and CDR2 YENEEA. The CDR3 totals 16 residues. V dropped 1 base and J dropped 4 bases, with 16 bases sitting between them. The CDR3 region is CASSLVGDRGRTEAFF. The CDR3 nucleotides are TGTGCCAGCAGCTTAGTCGGGGACCGGGGGCGCACTGAAGCTTTCTTT.